This is a list of T cell receptor beta chains from one sample in a study of T cells after somatic rescue of genetic block. Produced via immunoSEQ multiplex PCR; TCRdb's table is partial and in-frame only. The sample lists tens of thousands of clones; over 80% were seen once. Sequenced sample: peripheral blood mononuclear cells (PBMCs). The receptors come from a woman between 18 and 29 years old. Each CDR3 is given with its conserved first and last residue. The D gene is left open where the match is weak.

>TRBJ2-5|TRBV27|TRBD2
CASIGRLAGVRAQYF
TGTGCCAGCATCGGTCGGCTAGCGGGAGTGCGGGCCCAGTACTTC
>TRBJ2-2|TRBV7-3|TRBD1
CASSSTGPGELFF
TGTGCCAGCAGCTCGACAGGGCCCGGGGAGCTGTTTTTT
>TRBJ1-1|TRBV28|NA
CASSLYEIAEAFF
TGTGCCAGCAGTTTATACGAGATCGCTGAAGCTTTCTTT
>TRBJ1-2|TRBV2|NA
CASSEQNYGYTF
TGTGCCAGCAGTGAACAAAACTATGGCTACACCTTC
>TRBJ2-3|TRBV5-4|TRBD2
CASSLGGRTRDTQYF
TGTGCCAGCAGCTTAGGCGGGAGGACCAGAGATACGCAGTATTTT
>TRBJ2-3|TRBV4-1|NA
CASSQEPGSFADTQYF
TGCGCCAGCAGCCAAGAGCCAGGGAGTTTTGCAGATACGCAGTATTTT
>TRBJ2-5|TRBV11-3|NA
CASSSSDTWGETQYF
TGTGCCAGCAGCTCCTCAGACACCTGGGGGGAGACCCAGTACTTC
>TRBJ1-4|TRBV5-1|NA
CASSGGGHGEKLFF
TGCGCCAGCAGCGGAGGGGGGCACGGTGAAAAACTGTTTTTT
>TRBJ2-7|TRBV6-5|TRBD2
CASRSLGGSSYEQYF
TGTGCCAGCAGGTCCCTCGGGGGGAGCTCCTACGAGCAGTACTTC
>TRBJ2-4|TRBV29-1|NA
CSVEVGGAGNNIQYF
TGCAGCGTTGAAGTCGGTGGGGCAGGGAACAACATTCAGTACTTC
>TRBJ1-5|TRBV2|TRBD1
CASSVGTASNQPQHF
TGTGCCAGCAGTGTCGGGACAGCTAGCAATCAGCCCCAGCATTTT
>TRBJ1-4|TRBV6-5|NA
CASSYVRGSGNEKLFF
TGTGCCAGCAGTTATGTTAGAGGCTCAGGCAATGAAAAACTGTTTTTT
>TRBJ1-5|TRBV28|TRBD1
CASSTTGETYQPQHF
TGTGCCAGCAGTACGACAGGGGAAACCTACCAGCCCCAGCATTTT